Presented here are 30 T cell receptor beta chains from one specimen sequenced in a study of brain T cells in children with intractable seizures. Time point in this sample: blood from clinic visit 5 months post-surgery; TSC patient then seizure free. Measured with immunoSEQ multiplex PCR; TCRdb has only the in-frame clones, and not every one. The top ten hold 4.5% to 7% of the sample, which has a few hundred thousand clones, nearly 95% seen once. The specimen comprised peripheral blood, sampled approximately 5 months after surgery. These receptors originate from a boy in the first two years of life with tuberous sclerosis and intractable seizures.

The chain has TRBV9 and TRBJ2-7; 9 bases map to TRBD2. V shed 0 bases and J 2 bases; nucleotides not matched to a gene: 3. The CDR3 has 15 residues. Germline V CDR1 and CDR2: SGDLS, YYNGEE. In nucleotides, the CDR3 is TGTGCCAGCAGCGTAGGAGGCGGGGGGGCCTACGAGCAGTACTTC. It is translated as CASSVGGGGAYEQYF.

The chain recombines TRBV5-8 with TRBJ1-2; 7 nucleotides align to TRBD1. The CDR3 spans 12 residues. Trimming took 4 bases from V and 10 from J; bases not matched to a gene: 7. The germline CDR1 and CDR2 sequences are SGHTS and YDEGEE. CDR3 amino acids: CASSQQGPVYTF. The CDR3 DNA is TGTGCCAGCAGCCAACAGGGGCCGGTCTACACCTTC.

This chain connects TRBV3-1 (or the pseudogene TRBV3-2) to TRBJ2-1, with D possibly matching TRBD1 (5 bases). Trimming stripped 4 bases from V and 0 bases from J, with 10 bases between. This CDR3 region has 15 residues. The V gene's germline CDR1 is LGHDT and CDR2 YNNKEL (reference sequence). The CDR3 DNA follows: TGTGCCAGCAGCCCGGTGGACATCTCCTACAATGAGCAGTTCTTC. It codes for CASSPVDISYNEQFF.

The chain uses TRBV11-3 and TRBJ1-2; D may be TRBD1 (5 bases). The CDR3 consists of 13 residues. Germline V gene lookup returns CDR1 SGHNT and CDR2 YENEEA. Trimming left V 4 bases short and J 2 bases short, with 8 bases between. CDR3 sequence (DNA): TGTGCCAGCAGCTCGGCAGGGAACTATGGCTACACCTTC. It specifies CASSSAGNYGYTF.

The V and J genes are TRBV6-8 and TRBJ2-1; 7 bases map to TRBD2. V gave up 3 bases and J gave up 4 bases; unmatched junction bases: 6. CDR1 and CDR2 from the germline V gene are MNHGY and SAAAGT. CDR3 length equals 15 residues. The CDR3 sequence: CASSYPGGGYNEQFF. The CDR3 DNA follows: TGTGCCAGCAGTTATCCGGGGGGTGGTTACAATGAGCAGTTCTTC.

The rearrangement links TRBV6-6 to TRBJ1-4, with TRBD1 matching over 8 bases. V gave up 5 bases and J gave up 8 bases; unmatched junction bases: 7. Germline V gene lookup returns CDR1 MNHNY and CDR2 SVGAGI (reference sequence). The CDR3 is made up of 14 amino acids. Here the CDR3 reads CASSPTGGLEKLFF. CDR3 nucleotides: TGTGCCAGCAGTCCCACAGGGGGACTCGAAAAACTGTTTTTT.

The rearrangement uses TRBV11-3 and TRBJ2-7; D is unclear. The V gene's germline CDR1 is SGHNT and CDR2 YENEEA. The V and J ends lost 5 bases and 0 bases respectively, with 8 bases between them. The CDR3 length is 13 residues. The chain's CDR3 is CASSPRLSYEQYF. DNA for the CDR3: TGTGCCAGCAGCCCGCGGCTCTCCTACGAGCAGTACTTC. Complete variable domain (other parts from reference TRBV11-3 and TRBJ2-7): EAGVVQSPRYKIIEKKQPVAFWCNPISGHNTLYWYLQNLGQGPELLIRYENEEAVDDSQLPKDRFSAERLKGVDSTLKIQPAELGDSAVYLCASSPRLSYEQYFGPGTRLTVT.

The chain joins TRBV9 to TRBJ2-1; TRBD2 matches at 10 bases. After removal of 1 base from V and 8 bases from J, the junction contained 6 bases not matched to a gene. CDR1 and CDR2 from the germline V gene are SGDLS and YYNGEE. The CDR3 contains 15 residues. The CDR3 protein is CASSVRAGGRDEQFF. For the CDR3, the DNA is TGTGCCAGCAGCGTAAGAGCGGGGGGGCGGGATGAGCAGTTCTTC.

Comment on this clone: Additional DNA sequences in this sample encode the identical CDR3. The rearrangement uses TRBV7-8 and TRBJ1-1; D not certain. The CDR3 is 15 residues long. CDR1 and CDR2 (germline): SGHVS, FQNEAQ. V was trimmed by 0 bases and J by 0 bases, leaving 8 bases between them. The CDR3 here is CASSLAGNMNTEAFF. For the CDR3, the DNA is TGTGCCAGCAGCTTAGCCGGCAATATGAACACTGAAGCTTTCTTT. Drawing the rest from reference TRBV7-8 and TRBJ1-1, the complete variable domain is GAGVSQSPRYKVAKRGQDVALRCDPISGHVSLFWYQQALGQGPEFLTYFQNEAQLDKSGLPSDRFFAERPEGSVSTLKIQRTQQEDSAVYLCASSLAGNMNTEAFFGQGTRLTVV.

The chain uses TRBV7-8 and TRBJ1-1; D is ambiguous. Trimming removed 1 base from V and 4 bases from J, with 10 bases in between. The CDR3 length is 14 residues. Germline CDR1 SGHVS, CDR2 FQNEAQ. CDR3 in amino acids: CASSLEAGTTEAFF. In DNA, the CDR3 is TGTGCCAGCAGCTTAGAGGCGGGTACCACTGAAGCTTTCTTT.

V usage is TRBV27 and J usage is TRBJ1-1; 10 bases map to TRBD1. The trim removed 0 bases at V and 5 bases at J, leaving 3 bases unmatched. The germline CDR1 and CDR2 sequences are MNHEY and SMNVEV (reference sequence). The CDR3 covers 15 residues. The CDR3 DNA reads as TGTGCCAGCAGTTTATCAGGGACAGGGGCAACTGAAGCTTTCTTT. Protein sequence: CASSLSGTGATEAFF.

This clone was recorded once. The chain recombines TRBV15 with TRBJ2-2, with a weak D call TRBD2 (5 bases). Germline CDR1 and CDR2: LNHNV and YYDKDF (reference sequence). The CDR3 is 16 amino acids. V lost 0 bases and J 5 bases, leaving 13 bases between the germline ends. The CDR3 here is CATSRDRGRKTGELFF. In DNA form, the CDR3 reads TGTGCCACCAGCAGAGATCGAGGGAGAAAGACCGGGGAGCTGTTTTTT.

This rearrangement joins TRBV9 to TRBJ2-1; D unresolved. V was cut by 3 bases and J by 6 bases, with 13 bases left in between. The CDR3 sequence is 14 residues long. Germline lookup yields CDR1 SGDLS and CDR2 YYNGEE. The DNA for the CDR3 is TGTGCCAGCAGCGACAACAGAGATGGCAATGAGCAGTTCTTC. Translation: CASSDNRDGNEQFF. Looking up the rest from reference TRBV9 and TRBJ2-1 gives the full variable domain: DSGVTQTPKHLITATGQRVTLRCSPRSGDLSVYWYQQSLDQGLQFLIQYYNGEERAKGNILERFSAQQFPDLHSELNLSSLELGDSALYFCASSDNRDGNEQFFGPGTRLTVL.

This clone was detected once. The CDR3 nucleotides are TGTGCCAGTAACCGGGACAGGGTGGCTGGGGCCAACGTCCTGACTTTC. Protein sequence: CASNRDRVAGANVLTF. The V gene is TRBV2, the J gene TRBJ2-6; TRBD1 matches at 9 bases. The CDR3 consists of 16 residues. Germline V gene lookup returns CDR1 SNHLY and CDR2 FYNNEI. V lost 9 bases and J lost 2; bases outside the gene matches: 8.

This chain connects TRBV11-3 to TRBJ2-5; D possibly corresponds to TRBD2 (5 bases). V was shortened by 5 bases and J by 5 bases, with 18 bases between the two germline ends. The length of the CDR3 is 15 residues. Germline CDR1 reads SGHNT; CDR2 reads YENEEA. CDR3 amino acids: CASSPIGGSGETQYF. In nucleotides, the CDR3 is TGTGCCAGCAGCCCTATCGGAGGCTCGGGGGAGACCCAGTACTTC.

The V and J genes are TRBV9 and TRBJ1-2, with D unresolved. CDR3 length: 13 amino acids. Trimming cost V 0 bases and J 7 bases, with 10 bases left between them. The germline gives CDR1 SGDLS, CDR2 YYNGEE. The CDR3 loop is CASSVADGVGYTF. Written as DNA, the CDR3 is TGTGCCAGCAGCGTAGCTGATGGTGTTGGCTACACCTTC.

The rearrangement joins TRBV11-3 to TRBJ2-5, with 7 bases fitting TRBD2. V shed 8 bases and J 1 base; nucleotides not matched to a gene: 1. This CDR3 region has 12 residues. Germline-derived CDR1 and CDR2 are SGHNT and YENEEA. The CDR3 DNA is TGTGCCAGCGGGAGGGTCCAAGAGACCCAGTACTTC. This sequence encodes CASGRVQETQYF.

The rearrangement uses TRBV28 and TRBJ1-5, with TRBD1 as a possible D gene (5 bases). The CDR3 totals 17 residues. Germline V gene sequence: CDR1 MDHEN, CDR2 SYDVKM. Trimming took 9 bases from V and 0 from J, leaving 21 bases between them. The DNA of the CDR3 is TGTGCCAGTTATCCCGGGGCGGACGATTATAGCAATCAGCCCCAGCATTTT. This gives the protein CASYPGADDYSNQPQHF. Filled out from reference TRBV28 and TRBJ1-5, the complete variable domain reads DVKVTQSSRYLVKRTGEKVFLECVQDMDHENMFWYRQDPGLGLRLIYFSYDVKMKEKGDIPEGYSVSREKKERFSLILESASTNQTSMYLCASYPGADDYSNQPQHFGDGTRLSIL.

The genes are TRBV11-2 and TRBJ2-3; 8 bases map to TRBD2. With V trimmed by 4 bases and J by 2 bases, 8 bases remained unmatched. Germline V CDR1 and CDR2: SGHAT, FQNNGV. CDR3 size: 16 residues. CDR3 sequence reads: CASSSRLAGLTDTQYF. The CDR3 nucleotides are TGTGCCAGCAGCTCCCGCCTAGCGGGTCTCACAGATACGCAGTATTTT.

The V gene is TRBV19, the J gene TRBJ1-1; TRBD1 agrees at 7 bases. The CDR3 has 14 residues. V was pared by 6 bases and J by 4 bases, with 8 bases of the junction left unmatched. CDR1 is LNHDA, CDR2 SQIVND, per germline (reference sequence). The CDR3: CASSTPDRATEAFF. For the CDR3, the DNA is TGTGCCAGTAGCACACCAGACAGGGCCACTGAAGCTTTCTTT.

The rearrangement uses TRBV6-2 or TRBV6-3 and TRBJ1-2; 9 nucleotides agree with TRBD1. Per the germline V gene, CDR1 is MNHEY and CDR2 is SVGEGT. The CDR3 is 17 residues long. V lost 4 bases and J lost 4; bases outside the gene matches: 13. CDR3 amino acids: CASSFGTGNLASYGYTF. CDR3 DNA: TGTGCCAGCAGTTTCGGGACAGGGAATCTGGCGAGCTATGGCTACACCTTC.

This chain uses TRBV5-1 with TRBJ1-4, with 9 positions matching TRBD1. The CDR3 totals 17 residues. Germline CDR1 is SGHRS and CDR2 is YFSETQ. The V segment lost 4 bases and the J segment 2 bases; nucleotides outside the gene matches: 9. As DNA, the CDR3 is TGCGCCAGCAGCGCCGACAGGGGGTTTATGACTAATGAAAAACTGTTTTTT. Amino acids: CASSADRGFMTNEKLFF.

CDR3 in DNA: TGTGCCAGCAGTCGATCCTGGACAGGCCCCTACGAGCAGTACTTC. This encodes CASSRSWTGPYEQYF. The V and J genes are TRBV28 and TRBJ2-7, with 7 bases fitting TRBD1. The germline CDR1 and CDR2 sequences are MDHEN and SYDVKM. V trimming: 5 bases; J trimming: 2 bases; junction bases outside the gene matches: 9. The CDR3 consists of 15 residues.

The chain recombines TRBV6-5 with TRBJ2-7, with D maybe TRBD2 (7 bases). The CDR3 spans 15 residues. Trimming removed 7 bases at V and 0 bases at J, with 16 bases between. The germline V gene has CDR1 MNHEY and CDR2 SVGAGI. The CDR3 region has the DNA TGTGCCAGCATTCCAGCGGGACACAACTCCTACGAGCAGTACTTC. This encodes CASIPAGHNSYEQYF.

This sequence joins TRBV6-5 and TRBJ2-7; the D gene could be TRBD1 or TRBD2 (5 bases each). The CDR3 spans 13 residues. Germline CDR1 MNHEY, CDR2 SVGAGI. Deletions cut 6 bases from V and 0 bases from J, with 9 bases between. CDR3 coding DNA: TGTGCCAGCAGAAAAGGGACCTCCTACGAGCAGTACTTC. Amino acids: CASRKGTSYEQYF.

The chain recombines TRBV9 with TRBJ1-3; a possible D gene is TRBD1 (5 bases). This CDR3 contains 19 residues. Germline lookup yields CDR1 SGDLS and CDR2 YYNGEE. With 2 bases removed from V and 0 bases from J, the gap between germline ends came to 21 bases. The CDR3 here is CASSVVDQGAVSSGNTIYF. The CDR3 DNA sequence: TGTGCCAGCAGCGTTGTGGATCAGGGCGCCGTGAGCTCTGGAAACACCATATATTTT. Complete variable domain (other parts from reference TRBV9 and TRBJ1-3): DSGVTQTPKHLITATGQRVTLRCSPRSGDLSVYWYQQSLDQGLQFLIQYYNGEERAKGNILERFSAQQFPDLHSELNLSSLELGDSALYFCASSVVDQGAVSSGNTIYFGEGSWLTVV.

A note on this clone: The identical CDR3 is also encoded by other nucleotide sequences in the sample. The V call is TRBV6-5, the J call TRBJ1-1, with D possibly TRBD1 on 5 matching bases. From germline, CDR1 is MNHEY and CDR2 SVGAGI. The ends were cut back, 6 bases at V and 2 bases at J, with 10 bases in the middle. CDR3 length: 13 residues. The CDR3 DNA reads as TGTGCCAGCAGCCGTGGGGGTAACACTGAAGCTTTCTTT. Translation gives CASSRGGNTEAFF.

The V and J genes are TRBV11-2 and TRBJ2-5, with a possible D match to TRBD2 (5 bases). The CDR3 consists of 11 residues. The V end was cut by 0 bases, the J end by 9 bases, with 5 bases between. Germline V gene data show CDR1 as SGHAT and CDR2 as FQNNGV. The CDR3 loop reads CASSLDGAQYF. The CDR3 DNA sequence: TGTGCCAGCAGCTTAGACGGGGCCCAGTACTTC.

The V and J genes are TRBV5-6 and TRBJ2-7; 7 bases agree with TRBD1. V lost 4 bases and J lost 5; bases outside the gene matches: 3. Germline CDR1 and CDR2: SGHDT and YYEEEE. This CDR3 spans 12 amino acids. The CDR3 reads CASSVQGDEQYF. The DNA for the CDR3 is TGTGCCAGCAGCGTGCAGGGGGACGAGCAGTACTTC.

The chain is built from TRBV28 and TRBJ2-3; TRBD1 might be the D (5 bases). Germline V gene data show CDR1 as MDHEN and CDR2 as SYDVKM. The CDR3 consists of 16 residues. The V gene lost 3 bases and the J gene lost 4 bases, with 17 bases spanning the gap. DNA of the CDR3: TGTGCCAGCAGTTTTTCGTGGGGCAAGAACTCAGATACGCAGTATTTT. Translated, it gives CASSFSWGKNSDTQYF.